This T cell receptor beta chain was captured in a study of T cell responses to AZD1222 COVID-19 vaccine. The CDR3 contains 14 residues. The germline V and J ends were trimmed by 7 bases and 4 bases, with 14 bases remaining between them. Per the germline V gene, CDR1 is SGHVS and CDR2 is FQNEAQ. Profiled with immunoSEQ multiplex PCR; TCRdb holds only in-frame clones, not every one. Of 150,000 or so clones listed, 90% are singletons. The receptor's source is an adult in good health. Sequencing used peripheral blood, obtained on day 0 of AZD1222 vaccination. The chain joins TRBV7-8 to TRBJ1-3; tentative D call: TRBD1 (5 bases). CDR3: CASTLDRVGNTIYF. For the CDR3, the DNA is TGTGCCAGCACCCTCGACAGAGTCGGAAACACCATATATTTT.